This TCR beta chain appears in the sequencing data of a study of shared clonotypes between healthy human individuals. As for this clone: The antigen remains unidentified.

When replicate PCRs were run on sorted subsets, they used 150 to 250 ng DNA, roughly 30,000 T cell genomes. The data were produced by immunoSEQ multiplex PCR, yet TCRdb's version contains in-frame clones alone and is incomplete. The top ten clones hold roughly 0.61% of a sample with about 1.1 million clones, 75% to 85% of them seen once. Findings and caveats of the study: Estimated richness was generally greater in naive than memory subsets.

CDR1 and CDR2 from the germline V gene are SGHRS and YFSETQ. This CDR3 has 18 amino acids. J gave up 0 bases and V 5 bases, and 11 bases lay outside the gene matches. The donors were all Caucasian adults (living in Nashville, Tennessee). The rearrangement links TRBV5-1 to TRBJ2-3; 11 positions match TRBD1. This clonotype originated in a man younger than 30 in good health. Some clones in this sample may be carry-over from other donors' samples. The source material was memory CD4+ T cells from PBMCs. The subset: CD45RA-negative fraction. In nucleotides, the CDR3 is TGCGCCAGCAGTTACGGACAGGGGGCCTATTCTAGCACAGATACGCAGTATTTT. Translating gives CASSYGQGAYSSTDTQYF.